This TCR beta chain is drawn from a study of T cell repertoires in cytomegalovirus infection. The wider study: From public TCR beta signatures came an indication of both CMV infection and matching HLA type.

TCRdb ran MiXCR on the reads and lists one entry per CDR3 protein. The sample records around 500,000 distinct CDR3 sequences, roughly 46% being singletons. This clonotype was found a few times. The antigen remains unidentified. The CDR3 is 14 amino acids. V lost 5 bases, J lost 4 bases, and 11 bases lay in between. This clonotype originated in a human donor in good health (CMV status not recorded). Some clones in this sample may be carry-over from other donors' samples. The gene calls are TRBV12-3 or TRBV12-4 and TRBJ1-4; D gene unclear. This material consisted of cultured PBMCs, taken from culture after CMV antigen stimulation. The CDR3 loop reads CASSPGSSNEKLFF. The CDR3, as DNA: TGTGCCAGCAGTCCAGGATCGAGTAATGAAAAACTGTTTTTT.